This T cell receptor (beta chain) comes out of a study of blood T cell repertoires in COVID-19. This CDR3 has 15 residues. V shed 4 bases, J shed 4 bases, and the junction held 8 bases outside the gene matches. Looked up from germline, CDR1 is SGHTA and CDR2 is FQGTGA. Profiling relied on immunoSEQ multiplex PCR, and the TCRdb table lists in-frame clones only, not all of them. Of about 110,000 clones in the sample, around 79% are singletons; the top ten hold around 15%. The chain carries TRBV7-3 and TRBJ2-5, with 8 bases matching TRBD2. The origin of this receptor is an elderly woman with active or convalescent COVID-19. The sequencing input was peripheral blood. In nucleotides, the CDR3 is TGTGCCAGCAGCTCGCGGAGCGGGAGAGGAGAGACCCAGTACTTC. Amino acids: CASSSRSGRGETQYF.